This TCR beta chain was retrieved from a study of blood T cell repertoires in COVID-19. Study at large: Spain, Italy and the United States supplied samples that represented acute and convalescent COVID-19.

Original methodology: Using reference gene primer amplification, nucleated cell counts were estimated. Using immunoSEQ multiplex PCR, the repertoire was profiled, and TCRdb retains in-frame clones only, with some absent. Clonal size and the V and J genes are those of that table, whereas D and trimming came from the DNA. The data hold over 120,000 clones, with about 90% observed a single time. The CDR3 consists of 19 residues. V shed 0 bases and J shed 3 bases, with 21 bases lying between them. CDR1 is SGHNT and CDR2 is YENEEA in the germline V gene. The rearrangement links TRBV11-3 to TRBJ2-1, with a weak D call TRBD1 (6 bases). Sequencing was done on a sample of peripheral blood. The source is a woman aged 50 to 60 with acute or convalescent COVID-19. As DNA, the CDR3 is TGTGCCAGCAGCTTAGAGCCCGGAACCCGAGTGGGACACTACAATGAGCAGTTCTTC. Its protein is CASSLEPGTRVGHYNEQFF.